This T cell receptor beta chain was profiled in a study of T cells in Graves' hyperthyroidism and ophthalmopathy (dated by TCRdb to between 2019 and 2020). Regarding the study in general: Peripheral blood was sampled at the time of initial diagnosis, prior to any treatment. A discovery cohort of about a hundred patients, 43 with Graves' ophthalmopathy and 55 to 65 with stable Graves' hyperthyroidism, was used to find distinguishing TCR V-J signatures. Whether ophthalmopathy could be predicted prospectively was tested in an independent validation cohort made up of 18 hyperthyroidism patients plus 17 patients who later progressed to ophthalmopathy. The approximately 90 discovery patients were divided at random into training and test sets in a 7:3 ratio. In addition, the study compared T-cell repertoires in thyroid tissue and in blood from about 6 Graves' hyperthyroidism patients. Following sampling, methimazole starting at 30 mg daily was given to hyperthyroidism patients, and high-dose intravenous methylprednisolone was given to ophthalmopathy patients. The paper reports TCR Vbeta CDR3 sequencing of some 140 peripheral blood samples: some 41 ophthalmopathy, over 70 hyperthyroidism and around 17 progressor patients. Here is what the overall study found, with its caveats: No statistical method was used to set the sample size in advance, and investigators knew the group allocation. Blood samples also contained most of the expanded thyroid clonotypes (frequency above 0.001), which suggests that blood repertoires may reflect thyroid immune responses. During validation, the model predicted progression to ophthalmopathy a median of roughly 7.1 months ahead of onset, with 60% to 71% sensitivity and 72% to 80% specificity. A 13 V-J signature model separated ophthalmopathy from stable hyperthyroidism, with over 85% sensitivity and roughly 84% specificity in cross-validation and 80%/75% in testing.

Moderately to severely active disease, a Clinical Activity Score of at least 3, a NOSPECS grade of at least 4, and a duration under 3 months were present in ophthalmopathy patients. Patients with uncontrolled infections, other autoimmune diseases, pregnancy or lactation were excluded. Diagnoses were established on the basis of clinical symptoms, serum thyroxine and TRAb, thyroid ultrasound, and orbital computed tomography. PBMCs were isolated from approximately 10 ml of fresh peripheral blood by Ficoll-Paque density gradient centrifugation. Total RNA was extracted using Trizol reagent, and RNA quality was assessed on an Agilent 2100 Bioanalyzer. The TCR beta CDR3 regions were amplified from RNA transcripts. A first-round RT-PCR of the TCR CDR3 used the HTBI primer set with the Qiagen OneStep RT-PCR kit. The libraries were constructed in a second round of multiplex PCR and then size-selected and purified. The libraries were sequenced on an Illumina HiSeq2000 using paired-end 100 bp reads. On the authors' methods: SOAPnuke was used to process the raw data, throwing out any read that contained adapters or uncalled bases, had a mean Phred below 15, or lacked an exact constant-primer or identifier match. COPE v1.2.5 was used to merge the high-quality paired reads, and each unique nucleotide sequence was defined as a clonotype. MiTCR v1.1 was used to align clonotypes to the IMGT TRBV, TRBD and TRBJ reference segments. The analysis was restricted to V-J combinations with a frequency above 0.0001, which together covered just over 98% of the repertoires. A TCS score was defined as the ratio between F50 (clonal expansion) and ExV (chaos), using BLOSUM62-based TCRdist between CDR3 peptides within each V-J. Welch's t-statistics and random forest reduced roughly 530 V-J features to around 14, which were used in a naive Bayes classifier (R e1071). Thyroid-blood repertoire similarity was quantified with the Morisita-Horn index. TCRdb trimmed public reads at Q25 via fastp, called clones via MiXCR and kept in-frame beta chains. Entries that share a CDR3 protein sequence are merged under the most common genes and DNA. TCRdb's processing, not the study's, gives the V and J calls here. Here the sample has 640,000 or so distinct CDR3 sequences; roughly 15% occur a single time. About 4.5% of the sample lies in the top ten.

This clonotype came up many times. No cognate antigen has been identified for it. Per-base quality was not reported, and no clone a single base away is much larger than it. The CDR3 sequence holds 15 residues, the cysteine and phenylalanine included. Of the read, only the CDR3 DNA is kept; its 45 bases are in frame from base 1. CDR1 SGHAT and CDR2 FQNNGV are derived from the germline V gene. Relative to germline, V is 6 bases shorter and J is 1 base shorter, with 16 bases between their ends. The sequence is built from TRBV11-2 and TRBJ2-7; the D assignment is uncertain and may be TRBD1 or TRBD2, with 5 bases supporting each. Sequencing was done on a sample of blood. This receptor was taken from a woman aged 40-49 years with Graves' ophthalmopathy. The DNA is TGTGCCAGCAGTCGAGGGGTGGGCCGTTCCTACGAGCAGTACTTC. It codes for CASSRGVGRSYEQYF. Reference TRBV11-2 and TRBJ2-7 proteins supply the regions before and after the CDR3; the full variable domain is: EAGVAQSPRYKIIEKRQSVAFWCNPISGHATLYWYQQILGQGPKLLIQFQNNGVVDDSQLPKDRFSAERLKGVDSTLKIQPAKLEDSAVYLCASSRGVGRSYEQYFGPGTRLTVT.